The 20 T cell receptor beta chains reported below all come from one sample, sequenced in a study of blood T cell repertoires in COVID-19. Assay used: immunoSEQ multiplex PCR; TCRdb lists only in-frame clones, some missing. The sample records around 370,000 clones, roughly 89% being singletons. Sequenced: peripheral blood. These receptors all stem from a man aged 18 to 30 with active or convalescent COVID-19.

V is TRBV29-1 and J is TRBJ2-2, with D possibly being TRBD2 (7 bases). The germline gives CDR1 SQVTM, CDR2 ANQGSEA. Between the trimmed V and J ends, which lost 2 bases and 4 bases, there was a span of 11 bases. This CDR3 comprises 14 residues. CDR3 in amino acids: CSVEFGGRTGELFF. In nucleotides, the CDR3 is TGCAGCGTTGAATTCGGGGGGCGCACCGGGGAGCTGTTTTTT.

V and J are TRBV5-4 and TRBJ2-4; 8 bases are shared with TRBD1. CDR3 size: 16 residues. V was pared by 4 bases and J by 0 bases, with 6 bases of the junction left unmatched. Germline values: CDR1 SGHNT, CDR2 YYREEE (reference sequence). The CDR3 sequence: CASSQDRGLAKNIQYF. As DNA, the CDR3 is TGTGCCAGCAGCCAAGACAGGGGTCTAGCCAAAAACATTCAGTACTTC.

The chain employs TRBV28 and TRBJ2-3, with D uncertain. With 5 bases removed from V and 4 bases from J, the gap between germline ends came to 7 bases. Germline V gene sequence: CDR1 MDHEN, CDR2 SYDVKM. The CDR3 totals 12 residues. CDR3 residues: CASSPLADTQYF. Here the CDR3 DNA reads TGTGCCAGCAGTCCGCTAGCAGATACGCAGTATTTT.

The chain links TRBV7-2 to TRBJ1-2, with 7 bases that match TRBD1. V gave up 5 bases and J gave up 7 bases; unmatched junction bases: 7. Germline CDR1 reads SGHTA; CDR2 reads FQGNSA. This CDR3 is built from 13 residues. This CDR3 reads CASSLGQAAGYTF. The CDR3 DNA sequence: TGTGCCAGCAGCCTCGGACAGGCGGCTGGCTACACCTTC.

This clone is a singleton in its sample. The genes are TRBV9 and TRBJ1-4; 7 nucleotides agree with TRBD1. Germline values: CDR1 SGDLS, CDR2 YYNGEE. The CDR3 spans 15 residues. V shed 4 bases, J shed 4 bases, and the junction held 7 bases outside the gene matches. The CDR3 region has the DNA TGTGCCAGCAGCACGCGACAGGGAGTTAATGAAAAACTGTTTTTT. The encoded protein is CASSTRQGVNEKLFF. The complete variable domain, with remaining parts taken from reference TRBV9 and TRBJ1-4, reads DSGVTQTPKHLITATGQRVTLRCSPRSGDLSVYWYQQSLDQGLQFLIQYYNGEERAKGNILERFSAQQFPDLHSELNLSSLELGDSALYFCASSTRQGVNEKLFFGSGTQLSVL.

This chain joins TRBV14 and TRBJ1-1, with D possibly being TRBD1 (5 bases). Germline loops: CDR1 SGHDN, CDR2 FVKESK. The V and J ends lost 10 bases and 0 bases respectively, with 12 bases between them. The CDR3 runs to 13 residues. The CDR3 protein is CAISQGLNTEAFF. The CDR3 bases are TGTGCCATATCCCAGGGTTTGAACACTGAAGCTTTCTTT.

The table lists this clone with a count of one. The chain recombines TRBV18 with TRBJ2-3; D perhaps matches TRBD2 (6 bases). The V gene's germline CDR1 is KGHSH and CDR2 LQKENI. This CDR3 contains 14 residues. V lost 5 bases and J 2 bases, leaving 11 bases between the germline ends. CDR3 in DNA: TGTGCCAGCTCAGATAGCGGTTACACAGATACGCAGTATTTT. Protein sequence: CASSDSGYTDTQYF.

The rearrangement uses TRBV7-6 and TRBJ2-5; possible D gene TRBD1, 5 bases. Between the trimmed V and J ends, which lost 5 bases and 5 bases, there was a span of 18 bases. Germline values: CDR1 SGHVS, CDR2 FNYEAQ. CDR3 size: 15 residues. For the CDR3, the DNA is TGTGCCAGCAGCCGGGCAGGGTATTACGTTGAGACCCAGTACTTC. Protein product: CASSRAGYYVETQYF. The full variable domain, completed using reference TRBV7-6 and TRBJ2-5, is GAGVSQSPRYKVTKRGQDVALRCDPISGHVSLYWYRQALGQGPEFLTYFNYEAQQDKSGLPNDRFSAERPEGSISTLTIQRTEQRDSAMYRCASSRAGYYVETQYFGPGTRLLVL.

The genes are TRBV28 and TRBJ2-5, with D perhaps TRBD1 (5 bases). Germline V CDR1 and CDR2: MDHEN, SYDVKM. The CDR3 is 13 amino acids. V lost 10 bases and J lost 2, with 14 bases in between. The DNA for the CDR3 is TGTGCCACTCGCCCAGGGCCTCAAGAGACCCAGTACTTC. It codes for CATRPGPQETQYF.

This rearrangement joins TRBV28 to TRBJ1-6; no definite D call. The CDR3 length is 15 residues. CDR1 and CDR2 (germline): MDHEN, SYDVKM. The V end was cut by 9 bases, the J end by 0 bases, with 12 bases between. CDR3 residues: CASRLDRSYNSPLHF. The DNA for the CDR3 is TGTGCCAGTAGACTTGACCGCTCCTATAATTCACCCCTCCACTTT.

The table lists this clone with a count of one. DNA of the CDR3: TGTGCCAGCAGCCCAGGCCCCCCCCAGACCAATCAGCCCCAGCATTTT. This translates into CASSPGPPQTNQPQHF. The V gene is TRBV9, the J gene TRBJ1-5, with D hard to call. This CDR3 has 16 amino acids. CDR1 and CDR2 from the germline V gene are SGDLS and YYNGEE. V was cut by 4 bases and J by 3 bases, with 17 bases left in between.

CDR3 DNA: TGTGCCACCAGCGACGGACAGGGGAACACTGAAGCTTTCTTT. Translating gives CATSDGQGNTEAFF. The genes are TRBV24-1 and TRBJ1-1, with 8 bases identical to TRBD1. The CDR3 loop spans 14 amino acids. The trim removed 7 bases at V and 1 base at J, leaving 4 bases unmatched. Germline V CDR1 and CDR2: KGHDR, SFDVKD.

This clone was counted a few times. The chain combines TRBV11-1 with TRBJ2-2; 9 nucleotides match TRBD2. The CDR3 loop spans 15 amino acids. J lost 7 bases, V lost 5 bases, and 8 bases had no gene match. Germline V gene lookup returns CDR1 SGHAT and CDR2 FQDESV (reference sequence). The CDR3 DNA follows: TGTGCCAGCAGCCCTCGGACTAGCGAGAACGGGGAGCTGTTTTTT. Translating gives CASSPRTSENGELFF.

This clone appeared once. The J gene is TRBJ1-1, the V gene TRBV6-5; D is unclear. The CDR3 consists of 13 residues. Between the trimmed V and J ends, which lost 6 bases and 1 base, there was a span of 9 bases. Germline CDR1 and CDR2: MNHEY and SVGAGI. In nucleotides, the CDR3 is TGTGCCAGCAGAAGGAGTCGGAACACTGAAGCTTTCTTT. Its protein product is CASRRSRNTEAFF.

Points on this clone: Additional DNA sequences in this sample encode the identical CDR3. CDR3 region: CASSPGGGTEAFF. The CDR3 coding sequence is TGTGCCAGCAGCCCCGGGGGAGGTACTGAAGCTTTCTTT. The gene calls are TRBV27 and TRBJ1-1; a possible D gene is TRBD1 (5 bases). Deletions cut 6 bases from V and 5 bases from J, with 13 bases between. Germline CDR1 and CDR2: MNHEY and SMNVEV (reference sequence). The length of the CDR3 is 13 residues.

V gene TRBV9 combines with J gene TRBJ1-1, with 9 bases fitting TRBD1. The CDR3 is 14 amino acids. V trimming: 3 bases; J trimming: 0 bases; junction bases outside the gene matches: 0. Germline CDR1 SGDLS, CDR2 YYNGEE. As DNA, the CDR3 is TGTGCCAGCAGCGACAGGGGGCTGAACACTGAAGCTTTCTTT. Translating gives CASSDRGLNTEAFF.

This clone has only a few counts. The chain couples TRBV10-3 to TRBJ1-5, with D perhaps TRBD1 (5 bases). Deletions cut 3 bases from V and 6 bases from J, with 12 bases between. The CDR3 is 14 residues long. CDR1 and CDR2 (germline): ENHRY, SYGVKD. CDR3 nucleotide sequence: TGTGCCATCAGTGATGCAGGGTTCTTTCAGCCCCAGCATTTT. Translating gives CAISDAGFFQPQHF.

This chain's CDR3 is CASSFEGSSYNEQFF. CDR3 in DNA: TGTGCCAGCAGTTTCGAGGGCTCATCCTACAATGAGCAGTTCTTC. The genes are TRBV27 and TRBJ2-1, with D possibly matching TRBD2 (5 bases). Trimming removed 3 bases at V and 1 base at J, with 10 bases between. The CDR3 extends over 15 amino acids. Germline assignment: CDR1 MNHEY and CDR2 SMNVEV (reference sequence).

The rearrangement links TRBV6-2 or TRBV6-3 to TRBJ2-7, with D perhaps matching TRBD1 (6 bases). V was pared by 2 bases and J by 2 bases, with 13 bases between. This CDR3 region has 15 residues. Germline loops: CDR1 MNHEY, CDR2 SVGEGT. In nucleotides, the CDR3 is TGTGCCAGCAGTTACGCCTTGACAGGAACCTACGAGCAGTACTTC. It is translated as CASSYALTGTYEQYF.

The CDR3 DNA sequence: TGTGCCAGCAGAGGGGGCTCCTACGAGCAGTACTTC. Protein product: CASRGGSYEQYF. The chain recombines TRBV14 with TRBJ2-7; D might be TRBD1 (6 bases). Trimming cost V 6 bases and J 0 bases, with 6 bases left between them. The CDR3 sequence is 12 residues long. The germline V gene encodes CDR1 SGHDN and CDR2 FVKESK.